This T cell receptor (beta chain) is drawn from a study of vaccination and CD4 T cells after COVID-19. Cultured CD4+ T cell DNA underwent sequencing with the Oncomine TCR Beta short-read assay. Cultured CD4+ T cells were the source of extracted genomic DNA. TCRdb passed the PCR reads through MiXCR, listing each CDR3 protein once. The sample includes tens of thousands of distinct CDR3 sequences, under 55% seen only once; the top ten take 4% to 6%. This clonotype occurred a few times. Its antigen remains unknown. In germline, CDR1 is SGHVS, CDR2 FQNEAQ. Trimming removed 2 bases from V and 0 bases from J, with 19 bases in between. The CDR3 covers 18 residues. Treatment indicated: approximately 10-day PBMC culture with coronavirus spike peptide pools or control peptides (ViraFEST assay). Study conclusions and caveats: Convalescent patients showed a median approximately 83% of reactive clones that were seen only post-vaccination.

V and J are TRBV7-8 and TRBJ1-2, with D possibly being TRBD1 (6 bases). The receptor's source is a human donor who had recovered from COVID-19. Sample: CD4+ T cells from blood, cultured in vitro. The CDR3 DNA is TGTGCCAGCAGCTTACTGGTTGCTCCGGGACAAACTAACTATGGCTACACCTTC. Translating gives CASSLLVAPGQTNYGYTF.